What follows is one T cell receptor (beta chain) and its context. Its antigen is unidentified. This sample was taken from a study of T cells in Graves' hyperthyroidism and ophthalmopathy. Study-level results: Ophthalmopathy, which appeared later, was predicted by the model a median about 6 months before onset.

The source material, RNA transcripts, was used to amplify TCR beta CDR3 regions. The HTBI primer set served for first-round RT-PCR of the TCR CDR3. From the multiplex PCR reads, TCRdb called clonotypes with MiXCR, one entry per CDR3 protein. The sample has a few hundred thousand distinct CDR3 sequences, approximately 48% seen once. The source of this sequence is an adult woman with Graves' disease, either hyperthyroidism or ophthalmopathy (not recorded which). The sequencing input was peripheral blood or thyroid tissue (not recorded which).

CDR3 sequence (DNA): TGCAGCGTTGAAGGGACAGGTGAATTCTACGAGCAGTACTTC. Translating gives CSVEGTGEFYEQYF. This chain joins TRBV29-1 and TRBJ2-7, with 7 bases that match TRBD1. Germline V gene sequence: CDR1 SQVTM, CDR2 ANQGSEA. The CDR3 loop spans 14 amino acids. Trimming removed 1 base from V and 3 bases from J; junction bases left unmatched: 6.